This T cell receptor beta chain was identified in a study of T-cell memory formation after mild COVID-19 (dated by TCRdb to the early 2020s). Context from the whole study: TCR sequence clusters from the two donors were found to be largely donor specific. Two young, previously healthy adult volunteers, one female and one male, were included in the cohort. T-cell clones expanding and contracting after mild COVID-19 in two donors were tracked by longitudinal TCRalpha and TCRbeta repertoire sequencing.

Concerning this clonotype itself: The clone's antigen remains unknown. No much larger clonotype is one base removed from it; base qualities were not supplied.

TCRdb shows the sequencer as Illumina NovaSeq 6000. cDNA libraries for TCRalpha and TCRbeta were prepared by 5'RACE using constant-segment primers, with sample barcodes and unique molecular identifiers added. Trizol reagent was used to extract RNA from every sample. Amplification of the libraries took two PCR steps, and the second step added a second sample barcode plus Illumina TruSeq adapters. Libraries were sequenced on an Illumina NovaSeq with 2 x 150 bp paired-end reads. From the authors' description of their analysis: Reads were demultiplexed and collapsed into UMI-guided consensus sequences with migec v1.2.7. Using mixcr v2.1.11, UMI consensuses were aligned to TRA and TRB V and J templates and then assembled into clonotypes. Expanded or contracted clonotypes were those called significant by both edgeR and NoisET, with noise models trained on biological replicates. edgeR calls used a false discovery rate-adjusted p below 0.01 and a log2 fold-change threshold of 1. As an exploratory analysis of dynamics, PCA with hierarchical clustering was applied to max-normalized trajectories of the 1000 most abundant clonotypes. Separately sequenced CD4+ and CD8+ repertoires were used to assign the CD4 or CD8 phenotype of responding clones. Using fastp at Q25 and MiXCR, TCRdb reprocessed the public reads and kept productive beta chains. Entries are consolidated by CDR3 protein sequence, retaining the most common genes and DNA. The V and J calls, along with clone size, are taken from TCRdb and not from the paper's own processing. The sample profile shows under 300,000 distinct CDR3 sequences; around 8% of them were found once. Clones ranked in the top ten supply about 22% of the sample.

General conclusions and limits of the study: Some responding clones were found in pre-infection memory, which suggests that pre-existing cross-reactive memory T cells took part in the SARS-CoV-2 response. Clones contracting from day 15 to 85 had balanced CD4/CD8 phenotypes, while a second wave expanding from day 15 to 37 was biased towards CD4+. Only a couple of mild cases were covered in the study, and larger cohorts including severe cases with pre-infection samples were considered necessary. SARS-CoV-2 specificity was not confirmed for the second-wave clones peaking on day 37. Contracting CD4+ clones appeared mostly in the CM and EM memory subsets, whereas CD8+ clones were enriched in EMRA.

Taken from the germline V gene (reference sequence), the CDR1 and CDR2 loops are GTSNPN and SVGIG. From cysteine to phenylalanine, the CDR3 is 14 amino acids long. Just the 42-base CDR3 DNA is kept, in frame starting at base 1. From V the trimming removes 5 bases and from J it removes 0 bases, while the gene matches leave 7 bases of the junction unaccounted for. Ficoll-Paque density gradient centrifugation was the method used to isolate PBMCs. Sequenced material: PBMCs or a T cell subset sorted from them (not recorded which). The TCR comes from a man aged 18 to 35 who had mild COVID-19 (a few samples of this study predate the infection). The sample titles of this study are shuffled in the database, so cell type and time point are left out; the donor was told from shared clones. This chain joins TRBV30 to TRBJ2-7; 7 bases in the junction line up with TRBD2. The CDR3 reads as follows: CAWRWGGLSYEQYF. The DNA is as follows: TGTGCCTGGCGTTGGGGGGGTCTCTCCTACGAGCAGTACTTC.